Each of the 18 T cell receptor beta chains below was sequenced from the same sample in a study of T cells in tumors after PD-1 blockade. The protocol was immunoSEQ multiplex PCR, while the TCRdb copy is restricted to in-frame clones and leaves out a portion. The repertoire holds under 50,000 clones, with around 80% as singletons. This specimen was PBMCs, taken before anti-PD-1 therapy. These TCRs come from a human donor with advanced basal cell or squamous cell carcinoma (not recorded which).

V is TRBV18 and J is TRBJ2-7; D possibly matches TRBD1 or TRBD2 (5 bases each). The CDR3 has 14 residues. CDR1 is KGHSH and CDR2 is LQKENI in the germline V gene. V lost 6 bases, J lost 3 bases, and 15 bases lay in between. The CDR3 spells CASSGTHTDYEQYF. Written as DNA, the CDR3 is TGTGCCAGCTCGGGGACCCACACCGACTACGAGCAGTACTTC.

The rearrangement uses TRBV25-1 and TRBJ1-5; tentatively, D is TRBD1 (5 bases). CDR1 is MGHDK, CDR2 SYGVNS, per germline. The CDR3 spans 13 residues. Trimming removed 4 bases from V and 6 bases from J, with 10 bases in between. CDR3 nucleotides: TGTGCCAGCAGTGGGCAGGGAGTTCAGCCCCAGCATTTT. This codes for CASSGQGVQPQHF.

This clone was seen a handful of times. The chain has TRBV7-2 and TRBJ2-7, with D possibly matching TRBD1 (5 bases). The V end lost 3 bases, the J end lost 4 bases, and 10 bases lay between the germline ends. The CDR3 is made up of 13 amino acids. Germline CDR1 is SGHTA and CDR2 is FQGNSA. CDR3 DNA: TGTGCCAGCAGCTTTGGGGCTGCTTACGAGCAGTACTTC. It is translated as CASSFGAAYEQYF.

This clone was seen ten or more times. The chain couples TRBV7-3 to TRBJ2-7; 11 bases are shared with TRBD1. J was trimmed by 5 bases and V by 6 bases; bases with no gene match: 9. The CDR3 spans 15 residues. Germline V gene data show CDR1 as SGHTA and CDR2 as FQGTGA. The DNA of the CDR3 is TGTGCCAGCAGTTCTCCGGGACAGGGGGTAAACGAGCAGTACTTC. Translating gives CASSSPGQGVNEQYF.

The chain's CDR3 is CAIRGGSSSMNTEAFF. For the CDR3, the DNA is TGTGCCATCAGAGGGGGCTCGTCCAGCATGAACACTGAAGCTTTCTTT. This chain links TRBV10-3 with TRBJ1-1, with 7 bases that match TRBD1. V was pared by 6 bases and J by 0 bases, with 10 bases of the junction left unmatched. The length of the CDR3 is 16 residues. CDR1 and CDR2 from the germline V gene are ENHRY and SYGVKD.

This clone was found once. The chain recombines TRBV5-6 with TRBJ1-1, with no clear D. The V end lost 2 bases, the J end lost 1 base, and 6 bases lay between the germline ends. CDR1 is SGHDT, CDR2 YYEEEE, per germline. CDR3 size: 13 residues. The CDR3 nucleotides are TGTGCCAGCAGCTTTTCTGCGAACACTGAAGCTTTCTTT. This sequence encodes CASSFSANTEAFF.

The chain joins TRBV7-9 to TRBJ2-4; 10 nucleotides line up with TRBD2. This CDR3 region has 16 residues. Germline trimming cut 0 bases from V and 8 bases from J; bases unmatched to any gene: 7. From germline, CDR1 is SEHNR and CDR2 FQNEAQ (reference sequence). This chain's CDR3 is CASSLASASGGDIQYF. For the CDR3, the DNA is TGTGCCAGCAGCTTAGCGTCGGCTAGCGGGGGTGACATTCAGTACTTC.

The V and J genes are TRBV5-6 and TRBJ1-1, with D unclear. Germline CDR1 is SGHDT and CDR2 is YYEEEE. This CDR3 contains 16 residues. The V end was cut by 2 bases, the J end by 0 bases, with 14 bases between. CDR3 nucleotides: TGTGCCAGCAGCTTCGGGTCTGGGTACATGAACACTGAAGCTTTCTTT. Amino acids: CASSFGSGYMNTEAFF.

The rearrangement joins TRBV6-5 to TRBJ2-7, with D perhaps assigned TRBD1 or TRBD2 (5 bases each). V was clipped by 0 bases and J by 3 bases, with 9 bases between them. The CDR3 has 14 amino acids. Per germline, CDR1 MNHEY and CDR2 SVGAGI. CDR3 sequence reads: CASSYSGTDYEQYF. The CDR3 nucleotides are TGTGCCAGCAGTTACTCAGGGACGGACTACGAGCAGTACTTC.

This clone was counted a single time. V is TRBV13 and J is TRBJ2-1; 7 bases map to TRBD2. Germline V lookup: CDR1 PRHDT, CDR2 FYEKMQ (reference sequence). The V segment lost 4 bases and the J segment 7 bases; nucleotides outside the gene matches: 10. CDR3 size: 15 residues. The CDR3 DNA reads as TGTGCCAGCAGCTCGGGACTATCAGAGTGGAATGAGCAGTTCTTC. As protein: CASSSGLSEWNEQFF.

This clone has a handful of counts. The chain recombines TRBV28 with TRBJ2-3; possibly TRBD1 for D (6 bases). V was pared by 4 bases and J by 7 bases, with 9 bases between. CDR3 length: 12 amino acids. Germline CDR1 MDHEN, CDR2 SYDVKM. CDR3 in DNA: TGTGCCAGCAGTTCGGGACAAAATACGCAGTATTTT. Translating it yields CASSSGQNTQYF.

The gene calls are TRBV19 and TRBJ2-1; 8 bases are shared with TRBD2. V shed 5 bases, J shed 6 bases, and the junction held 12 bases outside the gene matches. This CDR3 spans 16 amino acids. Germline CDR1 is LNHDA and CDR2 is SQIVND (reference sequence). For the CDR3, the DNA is TGTGCCAGTAGTCCCCAAGCGGGAGTGGTTAGCAATGAGCAGTTCTTC. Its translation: CASSPQAGVVSNEQFF.

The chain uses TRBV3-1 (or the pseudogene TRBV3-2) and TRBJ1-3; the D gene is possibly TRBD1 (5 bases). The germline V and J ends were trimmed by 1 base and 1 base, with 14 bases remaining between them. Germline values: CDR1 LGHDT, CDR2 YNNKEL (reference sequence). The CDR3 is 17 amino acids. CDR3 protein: CASSQGEPGSSGNTIYF. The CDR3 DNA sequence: TGTGCCAGCAGCCAAGGGGAGCCAGGGAGTTCTGGAAACACCATATATTTT.

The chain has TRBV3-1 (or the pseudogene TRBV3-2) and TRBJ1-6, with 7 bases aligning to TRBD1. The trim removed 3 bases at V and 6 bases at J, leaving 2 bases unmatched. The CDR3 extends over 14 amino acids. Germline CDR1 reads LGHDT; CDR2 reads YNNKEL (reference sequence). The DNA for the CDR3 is TGTGCCAGCAGCCATCAGGGGGGTAATTCACCCCTCCACTTT. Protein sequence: CASSHQGGNSPLHF.

CDR3 sequence reads: CASSGETATEAFF. CDR3 coding DNA: TGTGCCAGCAGTGGGGAGACAGCAACTGAAGCTTTCTTT. This chain connects TRBV2 to TRBJ1-1, with D maybe TRBD1 (5 bases). CDR1 and CDR2 (germline): SNHLY, FYNNEI. V shed 4 bases and J shed 5 bases, with 11 bases lying between them. The CDR3 covers 13 residues. The complete variable domain, with remaining parts taken from reference TRBV2 and TRBJ1-1, reads EPEVTQTPSHQVTQMGQEVILRCVPISNHLYFYWYRQILGQKVEFLVSFYNNEISEKSEIFDDQFSVERPDGSNFTLKIRSTKLEDSAMYFCASSGETATEAFFGQGTRLTVV.

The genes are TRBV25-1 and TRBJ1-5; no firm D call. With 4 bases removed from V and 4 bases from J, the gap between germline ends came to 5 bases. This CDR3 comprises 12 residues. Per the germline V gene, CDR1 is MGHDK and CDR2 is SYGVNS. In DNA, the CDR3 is TGTGCCAGCAGTGTGGGGAATCAGCCCCAGCATTTT. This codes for CASSVGNQPQHF.

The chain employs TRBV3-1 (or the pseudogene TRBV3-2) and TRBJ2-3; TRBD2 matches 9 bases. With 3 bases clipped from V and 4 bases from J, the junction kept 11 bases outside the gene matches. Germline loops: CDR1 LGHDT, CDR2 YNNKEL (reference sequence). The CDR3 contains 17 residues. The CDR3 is CASSHQGGAGGPDTQYF. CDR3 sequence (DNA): TGTGCCAGCAGCCACCAAGGGGGTGCGGGGGGGCCAGATACGCAGTATTTT.

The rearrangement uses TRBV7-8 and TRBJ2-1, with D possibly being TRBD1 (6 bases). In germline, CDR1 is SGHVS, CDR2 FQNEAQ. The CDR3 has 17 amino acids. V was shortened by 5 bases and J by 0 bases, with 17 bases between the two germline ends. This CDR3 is CASSQGIDRSSYNEQFF. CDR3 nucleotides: TGTGCCAGCAGCCAGGGAATAGACAGGAGCTCCTACAATGAGCAGTTCTTC.